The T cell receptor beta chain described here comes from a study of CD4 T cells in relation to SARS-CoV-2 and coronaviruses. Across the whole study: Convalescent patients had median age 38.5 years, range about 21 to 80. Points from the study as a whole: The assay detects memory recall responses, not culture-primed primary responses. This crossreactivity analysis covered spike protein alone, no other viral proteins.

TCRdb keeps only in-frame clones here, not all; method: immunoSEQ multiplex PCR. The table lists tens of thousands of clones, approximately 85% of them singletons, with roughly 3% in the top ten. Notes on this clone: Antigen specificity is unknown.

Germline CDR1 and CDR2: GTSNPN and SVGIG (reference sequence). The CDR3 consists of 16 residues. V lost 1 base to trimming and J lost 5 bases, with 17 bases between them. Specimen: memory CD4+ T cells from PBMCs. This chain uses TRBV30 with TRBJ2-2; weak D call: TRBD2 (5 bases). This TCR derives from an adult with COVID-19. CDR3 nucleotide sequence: TGTGCCTGGAGTGCCGTCGGGGAAGATGGGACCGGGGAGCTGTTTTTT. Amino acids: CAWSAVGEDGTGELFF.